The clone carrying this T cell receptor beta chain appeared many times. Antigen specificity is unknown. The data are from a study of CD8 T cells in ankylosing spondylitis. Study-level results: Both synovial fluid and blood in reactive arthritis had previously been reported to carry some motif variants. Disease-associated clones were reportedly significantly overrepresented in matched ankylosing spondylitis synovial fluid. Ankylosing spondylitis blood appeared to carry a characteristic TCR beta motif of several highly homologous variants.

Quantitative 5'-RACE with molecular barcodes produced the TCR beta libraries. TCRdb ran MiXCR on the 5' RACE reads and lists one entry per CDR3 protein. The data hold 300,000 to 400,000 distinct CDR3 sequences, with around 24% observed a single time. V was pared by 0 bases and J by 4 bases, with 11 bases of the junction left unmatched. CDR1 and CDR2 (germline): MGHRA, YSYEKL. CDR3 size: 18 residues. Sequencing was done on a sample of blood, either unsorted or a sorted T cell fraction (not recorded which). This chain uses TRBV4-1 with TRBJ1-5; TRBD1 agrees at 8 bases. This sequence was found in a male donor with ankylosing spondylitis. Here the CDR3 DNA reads TGCGCCAGCAGCCAAGATTTCCTTCGGACAGGGAATAATCAGCCCCAGCATTTT. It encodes CASSQDFLRTGNNQPQHF.